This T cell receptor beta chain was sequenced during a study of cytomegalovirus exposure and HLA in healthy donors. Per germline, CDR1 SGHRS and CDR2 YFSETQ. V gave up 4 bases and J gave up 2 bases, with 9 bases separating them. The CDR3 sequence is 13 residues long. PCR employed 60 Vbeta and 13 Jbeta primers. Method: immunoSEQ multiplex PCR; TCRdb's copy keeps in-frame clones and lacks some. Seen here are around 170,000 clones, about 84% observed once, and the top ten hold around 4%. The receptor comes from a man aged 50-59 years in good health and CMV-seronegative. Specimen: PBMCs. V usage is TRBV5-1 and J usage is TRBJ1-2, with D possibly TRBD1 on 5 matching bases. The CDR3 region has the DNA TGCGCCAGCAGCATGACAGAGAACTATGGCTACACCTTC. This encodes CASSMTENYGYTF.